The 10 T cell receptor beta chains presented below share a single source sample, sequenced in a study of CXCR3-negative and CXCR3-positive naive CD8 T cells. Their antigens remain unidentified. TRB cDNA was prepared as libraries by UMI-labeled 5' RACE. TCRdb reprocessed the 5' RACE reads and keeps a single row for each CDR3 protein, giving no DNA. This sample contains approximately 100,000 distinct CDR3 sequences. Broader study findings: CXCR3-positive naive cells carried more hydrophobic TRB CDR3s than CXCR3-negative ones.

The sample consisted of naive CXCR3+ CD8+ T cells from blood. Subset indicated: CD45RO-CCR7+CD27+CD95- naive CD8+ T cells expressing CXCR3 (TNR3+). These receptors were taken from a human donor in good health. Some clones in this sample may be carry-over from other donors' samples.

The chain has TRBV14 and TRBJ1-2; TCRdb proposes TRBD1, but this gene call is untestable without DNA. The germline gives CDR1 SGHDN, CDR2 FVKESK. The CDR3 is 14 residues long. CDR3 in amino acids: CASSQGFAGGGYTF.

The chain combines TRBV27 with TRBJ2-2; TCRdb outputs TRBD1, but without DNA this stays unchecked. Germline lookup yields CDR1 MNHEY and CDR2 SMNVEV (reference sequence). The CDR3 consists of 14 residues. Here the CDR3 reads CDSSSGQHTGELFF.

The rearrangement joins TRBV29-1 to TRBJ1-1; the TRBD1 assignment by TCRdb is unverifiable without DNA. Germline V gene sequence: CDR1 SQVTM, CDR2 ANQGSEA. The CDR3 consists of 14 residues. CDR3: CSVRGDPLNTEAFF.

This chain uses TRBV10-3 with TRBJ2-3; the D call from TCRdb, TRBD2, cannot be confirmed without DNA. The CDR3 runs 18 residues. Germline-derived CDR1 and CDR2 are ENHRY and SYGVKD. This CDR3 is CAISVWGDGLARGDTQYF.

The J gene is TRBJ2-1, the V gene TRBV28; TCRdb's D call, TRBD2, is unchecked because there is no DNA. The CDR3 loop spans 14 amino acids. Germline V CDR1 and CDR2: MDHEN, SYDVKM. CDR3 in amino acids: CASTPGLAYNEQFF.

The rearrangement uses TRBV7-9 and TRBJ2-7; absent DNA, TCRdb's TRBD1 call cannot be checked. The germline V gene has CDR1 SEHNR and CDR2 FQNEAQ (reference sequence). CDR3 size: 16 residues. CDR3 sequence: CASSLVTGDLSYEQYF.

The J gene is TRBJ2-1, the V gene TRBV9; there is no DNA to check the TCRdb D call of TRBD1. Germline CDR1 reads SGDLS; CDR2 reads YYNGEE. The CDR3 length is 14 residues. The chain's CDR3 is CASSAGQFHNEQFF.

The CDR3 sequence is CASRVSEKLGANVLTF. The chain recombines TRBV5-1 with TRBJ2-6. This CDR3 spans 16 amino acids. Germline CDR1 SGHRS, CDR2 YFSETQ.

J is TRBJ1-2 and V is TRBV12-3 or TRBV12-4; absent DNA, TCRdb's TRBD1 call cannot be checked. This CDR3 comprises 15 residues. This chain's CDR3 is CASIFSDREKNGYTF.

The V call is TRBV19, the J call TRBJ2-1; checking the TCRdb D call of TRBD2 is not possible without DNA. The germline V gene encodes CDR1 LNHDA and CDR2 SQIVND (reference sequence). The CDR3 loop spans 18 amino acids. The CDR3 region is CASSRWASGGDSYNEQFF. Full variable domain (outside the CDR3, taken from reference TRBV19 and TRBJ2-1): DGGITQSPKYLFRKEGQNVTLSCEQNLNHDAMYWYRQDPGQGLRLIYYSQIVNDFQKGDIAEGYSVSREKKESFPLTVTSAQKNPTAFYLCASSRWASGGDSYNEQFFGPGTRLTVL.